Described below is a single T cell receptor beta chain sequence and its context. The source of the sample is a study of PD-L1 blockade in urothelial cancer. The CDR3 covers 13 residues. The V end lost 5 bases, the J end lost 0 bases, and 5 bases lay between the germline ends. In germline, CDR1 is LNHDA, CDR2 SQIVND (reference sequence). Some clones are missing from TCRdb's copy, which holds only in-frame ones; the method was immunoSEQ multiplex PCR. In the table there are some 46,000 clones, about 84% of which are singletons. Time point given: pretreatment peripheral blood. The chain links TRBV19 to TRBJ1-5; D uncertain. The sample was PBMCs, taken around atezolizumab (anti-PD-L1) treatment. This sequence was found in a man in his sixties with urothelial cancer. The CDR3 here is CASSYNSNQPQHF. The CDR3 DNA is TGTGCCAGTAGTTATAATAGCAATCAGCCCCAGCATTTT.